This passage covers 17 T cell receptor beta chains from one sample sequenced in a study of T cells expressing NK-cell markers. Each CDR3 protein gets one entry in TCRdb, which reprocessed the 5' RACE reads and gives no DNA. The repertoire table contains some 340,000 distinct CDR3 sequences. Sequencing was done on a sample of blood T cells: a sorted CD56 or NKG2C T cell subset, CD4+ or CD8+ T cells, or bulk PBMC T cells (not recorded which). These receptors came from a man between 18 and 69 years old in good health.

V gene TRBV20-1 combines with J gene TRBJ2-5; TCRdb returns TRBD2, unconfirmable since there is no DNA. This CDR3 is 14 amino acids long. The germline gives CDR1 DFQATT, CDR2 SNEGSKA (reference sequence). CDR3 sequence reads: CSARTSGGQETQYF.

The chain uses TRBV20-1 and TRBJ2-3; lacking DNA, the TRBD2 call made by TCRdb goes unchecked. CDR3 length equals 15 residues. Germline V lookup: CDR1 DFQATT, CDR2 SNEGSKA (reference sequence). CDR3 region: CSAGLAGRSTDTQYF.

This rearrangement joins TRBV2 to TRBJ1-3. CDR1 and CDR2 from the germline V gene are SNHLY and FYNNEI. The CDR3 is 14 amino acids. The chain's CDR3 is CASGGVPSGNTIYF. Combining the CDR3 with reference TRBV2 and TRBJ1-3 gives the whole variable domain EPEVTQTPSHQVTQMGQEVILRCVPISNHLYFYWYRQILGQKVEFLVSFYNNEISEKSEIFDDQFSVERPDGSNFTLKIRSTKLEDSAMYFCASGGVPSGNTIYFGEGSWLTVV.

This chain uses TRBV11-2 with TRBJ2-7; TCRdb returns TRBD1, unconfirmable since there is no DNA. The CDR3 extends over 14 amino acids. Germline loops: CDR1 SGHAT, CDR2 FQNNGV. The CDR3 is CASSLEVTGNEQYF.

The chain links TRBV6-2 or TRBV6-3 to TRBJ2-1; there is no DNA to check the TCRdb D call of TRBD2. CDR3 size: 14 residues. Germline CDR1 reads MNHEY; CDR2 reads SVGEGT. CDR3 residues: CASRPAGSYNEQFF.

The chain joins TRBV11-2 to TRBJ2-4; TCRdb's D call, TRBD2, is unchecked because there is no DNA. Looked up from germline, CDR1 is SGHAT and CDR2 is FQNNGV. The CDR3 spans 19 residues. The CDR3 here is CASSTMSGGSKLAKNIQYF.

The V call is TRBV20-1, the J call TRBJ2-1; TCRdb names TRBD1, which stays unverified in the absence of DNA. The CDR3 is made up of 16 amino acids. Looked up from germline, CDR1 is DFQATT and CDR2 is SNEGSKA (reference sequence). This chain's CDR3 is CSASSGAVYPYNEQFF.

The chain carries TRBV4-2 and TRBJ2-1; the TRBD2 assignment by TCRdb is unverifiable without DNA. Germline-derived CDR1 and CDR2 are LGHNA and YNFKEQ. The length of the CDR3 is 20 residues. Here the CDR3 reads CASSLTSGVLPPGSYNEQFF.

V usage is TRBV27 and J usage is TRBJ2-6; TCRdb returns TRBD1, unconfirmable since there is no DNA. The germline CDR1 and CDR2 sequences are MNHEY and SMNVEV (reference sequence). The CDR3 is 20 amino acids. The CDR3: CASSFLGQGRGLSGANVLTF.

V is TRBV5-6 and J is TRBJ2-7; absent DNA, TCRdb's TRBD1 call cannot be checked. The CDR3 loop spans 19 amino acids. Germline CDR1 and CDR2: SGHDT and YYEEEE. Here the CDR3 reads CASSPQNPYRGVSSYEQYF.

The rearrangement joins TRBV2 to TRBJ1-1. Germline V gene sequence: CDR1 SNHLY, CDR2 FYNNEI. The CDR3 sequence is 14 residues long. The CDR3 sequence is CASSVGLGNTEAFF.

J is TRBJ1-5 and V is TRBV29-1; TCRdb names TRBD1, which stays unverified in the absence of DNA. The CDR3 sequence is 14 residues long. The germline V gene has CDR1 SQVTM and CDR2 ANQGSEA. The CDR3 protein is CSVVTGYSNQPQHF.

V is TRBV14 and J is TRBJ2-1; as DNA is missing, the TRBD2 call by TCRdb cannot be tested. The CDR3 extends over 17 amino acids. Germline-derived CDR1 and CDR2 are SGHDN and FVKESK. The CDR3 region is CASSHPDGLAGNNEQFF. The whole variable domain, remainder taken from reference TRBV14 and TRBJ2-1, is EAGVTQFPSHSVIEKGQTVTLRCDPISGHDNLYWYRRVMGKEIKFLLHFVKESKQDESGMPNNRFLAERTGGTYSTLKVQPAELEDSGVYFCASSHPDGLAGNNEQFFGPGTRLTVL.

The chain combines TRBV7-9 with TRBJ1-3. The CDR3 runs to 17 residues. The V gene's germline CDR1 is SEHNR and CDR2 FQNEAQ (reference sequence). CDR3 loop: CASSLRVTARSGNTIYF.

The chain uses TRBV7-6 and TRBJ2-6. The CDR3 consists of 14 residues. Germline-derived CDR1 and CDR2 are SGHVS and FNYEAQ. The CDR3 loop reads CASSTDVGANVLTF.

V usage is TRBV20-1 and J usage is TRBJ1-4; there is no DNA to check the TCRdb D call of TRBD1. The CDR3 consists of 14 residues. Looked up from germline, CDR1 is DFQATT and CDR2 is SNEGSKA (reference sequence). The CDR3 loop reads CSAPPDRRGEKLFF.

The V gene is TRBV7-9, the J gene TRBJ1-1; TCRdb gives TRBD1 as the D gene, but with no DNA this cannot be confirmed. CDR1 SEHNR and CDR2 FQNEAQ come from the germline V gene (reference sequence). The CDR3 runs 16 residues. CDR3 amino acids: CASSLGLGQTNTEAFF.